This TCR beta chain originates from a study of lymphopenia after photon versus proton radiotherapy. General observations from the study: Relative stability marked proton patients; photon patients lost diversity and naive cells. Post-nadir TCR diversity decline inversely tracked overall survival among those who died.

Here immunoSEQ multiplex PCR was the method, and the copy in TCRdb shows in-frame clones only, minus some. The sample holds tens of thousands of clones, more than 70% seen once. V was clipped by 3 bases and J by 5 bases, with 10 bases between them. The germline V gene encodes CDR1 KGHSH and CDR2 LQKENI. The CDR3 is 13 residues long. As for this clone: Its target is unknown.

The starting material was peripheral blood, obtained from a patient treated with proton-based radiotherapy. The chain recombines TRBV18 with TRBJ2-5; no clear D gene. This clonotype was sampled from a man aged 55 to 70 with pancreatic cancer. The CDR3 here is CASSPGYGETQYF. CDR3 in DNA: TGTGCCAGCTCACCTGGGTATGGGGAGACCCAGTACTTC.